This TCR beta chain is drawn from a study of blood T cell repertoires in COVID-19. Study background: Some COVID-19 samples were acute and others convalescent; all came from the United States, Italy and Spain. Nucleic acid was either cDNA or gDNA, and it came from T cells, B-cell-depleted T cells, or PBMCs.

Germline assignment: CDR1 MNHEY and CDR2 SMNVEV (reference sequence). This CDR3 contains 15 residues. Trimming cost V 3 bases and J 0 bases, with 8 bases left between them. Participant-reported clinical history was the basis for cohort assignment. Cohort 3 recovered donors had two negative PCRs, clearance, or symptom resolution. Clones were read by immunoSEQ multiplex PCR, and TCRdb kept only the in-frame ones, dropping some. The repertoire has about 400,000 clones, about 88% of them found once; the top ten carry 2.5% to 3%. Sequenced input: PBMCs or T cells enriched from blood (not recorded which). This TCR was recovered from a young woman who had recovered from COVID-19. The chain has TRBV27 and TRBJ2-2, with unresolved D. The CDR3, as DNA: TGTGCCAGCAGTTTGGGCTTCGCGAACACCGGGGAGCTGTTTTTT. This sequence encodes CASSLGFANTGELFF.